This T cell receptor (beta chain) derives from a study of human T cells and chemical hapten exposure. This clonotype was seen many times. As for time point: patch test 1, 2 weeks after DPC sensitization. Documented treatment: therapeutic diphenylcyclopropenone sensitization with weekly scalp DPC. Each donor was an alopecia patient between 18 and 70 years of age who qualified for DPC. In the original analysis: Sample-level TCR yields exhibited a median of roughly 96,000, with a range of about 23,224 to 700,000. TCRdb analysed the RACE reads with MiXCR anew, one entry per CDR3 protein. The V and J calls here are based on TCRdb, not the publication. The sample consists of under 120,000 distinct CDR3 sequences, roughly 9.6% of them appearing once. Sequencing used whole blood, obtained in connection with sensitization to the hapten diphenylcyclopropenone (DPC). This sequence originates from a middle-aged woman with alopecia areata. Some clones in this sample may be carry-over from other donors' samples.

Written as DNA, the CDR3 is TGTGCTAGTGGTTTGGTACAGGGCGGCAATCAGCCCCAGCATTTT. Translating it yields CASGLVQGGNQPQHF. The J gene is TRBJ1-5, the V gene TRBV12-5; a possible D gene is TRBD1 (6 bases). There are 15 residues in the CDR3. The germline V gene encodes CDR1 LGHNT and CDR2 FRNRAP. V was pared by 0 bases and J by 2 bases, with 8 bases between.